This T cell receptor (beta chain) was documented in a study of cytomegalovirus exposure and HLA in healthy donors. Findings and limits, study-wide: Later analysis suggested links between common viral pathogens and several top significant clusters. The study listed around 150 cytomegalovirus-associated TCR beta chains. In a later analysis, most CMV-associated TCR beta chains appeared HLA-restricted.

As regards this clone: No antigen is known for it.

Healthy people donating bone marrow made up the donors. 13 Jbeta primers and 60 Vbeta primers were used for the PCR. Profiling relied on immunoSEQ multiplex PCR, and the TCRdb table lists in-frame clones only, not all of them. The sample yields over 150,000 clones, approximately 80% seen once. With V trimmed by 4 bases and J by 15 bases, 5 bases remained unmatched. This CDR3 comprises 13 residues. In germline, CDR1 is SGHRS, CDR2 YFSETQ. The sequence was obtained from a woman between 50 and 59 years old in good health and CMV-seropositive. The gene calls are TRBV5-1 and TRBJ2-4, with 15 bases aligning to TRBD2. The sample was PBMCs. The CDR3 DNA reads as TGCGCCAGCAGCGCCGGACTAGCGGGGGGGCGGTACTTC. Its translation is CASSAGLAGGRYF.